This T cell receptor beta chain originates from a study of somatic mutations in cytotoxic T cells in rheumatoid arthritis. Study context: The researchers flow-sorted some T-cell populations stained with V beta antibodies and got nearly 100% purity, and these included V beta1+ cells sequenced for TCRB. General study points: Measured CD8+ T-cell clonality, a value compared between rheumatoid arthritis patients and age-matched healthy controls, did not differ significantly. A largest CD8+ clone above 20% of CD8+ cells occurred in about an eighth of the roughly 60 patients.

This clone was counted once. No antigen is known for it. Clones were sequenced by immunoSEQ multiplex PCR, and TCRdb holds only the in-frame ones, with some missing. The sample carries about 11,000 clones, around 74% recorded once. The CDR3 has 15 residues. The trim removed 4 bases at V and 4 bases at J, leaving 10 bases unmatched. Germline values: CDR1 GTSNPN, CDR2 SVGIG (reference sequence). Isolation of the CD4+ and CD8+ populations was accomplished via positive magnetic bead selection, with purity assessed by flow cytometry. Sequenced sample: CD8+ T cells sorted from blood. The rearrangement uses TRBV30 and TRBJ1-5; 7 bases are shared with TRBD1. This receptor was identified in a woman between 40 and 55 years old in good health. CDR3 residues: CAWKDLGQYNQPQHF. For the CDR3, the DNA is TGTGCCTGGAAGGACCTGGGACAGTATAATCAGCCCCAGCATTTT.